The sequence of this T cell receptor beta chain was determined in a study of blood T cell repertoires in COVID-19 (dated by TCRdb to 2020 to 2022). Turning to the overall study: Collaborator samples came from the United States, Italy and Spain and covered acute and convalescent phases of COVID-19. The samples were drawn from two sources: the first 160 participants of the ongoing ImmuneRACE study, and over 950 subjects contributed by 6 global collaborators. The material from the prospective study consisted of cDNA or gDNA derived from T cells, B-cell-depleted T cells, or PBMCs. The repertoires were released in a freely available public database meant as a resource for research on the immune response to SARS-CoV-2. Where available, HLA class I and class II types were obtained from metadata supplied by the sample provider rather than from assay-based typing. Deeply sampled blood TCRbeta repertoires from subjects exposed to, actively infected with, or recovered from COVID-19 were included in the dataset. The sample metadata nearly always contained a de-identified subject ID, COVID-19 status, age in years and sex.

With regard to this clone: Its antigen is still unknown. Per-base qualities were not stored, and no clone one base away is much larger.

TCRbeta CDR3 regions were amplified from genomic DNA by means of the immunoSEQ Assay, a bias-controlled multiplex PCR. Processing in the source paper ran as follows. Within the assay, amplification of reference gene primers was used to estimate how many nucleated cells each sample contained. To quantify the absolute abundance of each unique TCRbeta CDR3 rearrangement, sequence reads were collapsed and filtered. For each sample, productive Simpson clonality was calculated by taking the square root of Simpson's diversity index across productive rearrangements. TCRdb retrieved this table from immuneACCESS and kept in-frame rearrangements only. Not all clones are present; in checked studies, unresolved V genes account for under half, and no reason is known for the remainder. V and J calls and clone size come straight from that table; D and trimming were deduced from the DNA. Across this sample there are roughly 400,000 clones, with roughly 91% seen only once. About 0.6% of the sample belongs to the ten largest clones.

Findings and caveats that apply to the study as a whole: The amount of clinical and demographic metadata varied by source and participant and was provided uncurated.

The CDR3 starts with the cysteine, ends with the phenylalanine, and has 16 residues. Of the read, only the CDR3 DNA is kept; its 48 bases are in frame from base 1. Per the germline V gene (reference sequence), SEHNR is the CDR1 and FQNEAQ is the CDR2. V loses 4 bases at its end and J loses 4 bases; junction bases beyond the gene matches: 10. In the prospective study, participants were roughly 18 to 95 years old, resided in about two dozen geographic areas of the United States, and were enrolled through a virtual design. In the prospective study, participants were assigned to cohorts based on the clinical history participants reported in a screening survey and a study questionnaire. Recovered participants in ImmuneRACE Cohort 3 were defined as having two consecutive negative NP/OP PCR tests, clearance from a healthcare professional, or resolution of symptoms. In the prospective study, whole blood, serum and a nasopharyngeal or oropharyngeal swab were collected from each participant by mobile phlebotomists. Over a roughly two-month period, participants in the prospective study had the option of providing additional blood draws and questionnaires. Before DNA extraction, prospective study blood samples were shipped either frozen or at room temperature.

Sequenced material: PBMCs or T cells enriched from blood (not recorded which). The chain joins TRBV7-9 to TRBJ2-3; 8 nucleotides in the junction match TRBD1. The receptor was isolated from a man aged 18 to 35 who had recovered from COVID-19. This receptor carries the CDR3 CASSWEDRVLSDTQYF. Read as DNA, the sequence is TGTGCCAGCAGCTGGGAGGACAGGGTATTATCAGATACGCAGTATTTT.